Presented here are 19 T cell receptor beta chains from one specimen sequenced in a study of CD8+CD57+ T cells in acquired aplastic anemia. Whoever was chosen for sequencing had shown CD8+CD57+ cell expansion by flow cytometry. Both TCR beta VDJ combination and CDR3 sequence profiling were carried out. Genomic DNA was the template for this profiling. TCRdb reanalysed the reads using MiXCR and keeps one entry per CDR3 protein. This sample has just over 200,000 distinct CDR3 sequences, with 55% to 65% found just once. The sequencing input was sorted CD4+, CD8+, or CD8+CD57+ T cells (not recorded which) from PBMCs. The receptors were gathered from a human donor with aplastic anemia.

The CDR3 DNA is TGCGCCAGCAGCTCCCTAGCGGGGGGGACTAGCACAGATACGCAGTATTTT. Translation: CASSSLAGGTSTDTQYF. V and J are TRBV10-2 and TRBJ2-3, with 12 bases matching TRBD2. The CDR3 is 17 amino acids. The germline V gene encodes CDR1 WSHSY and CDR2 SAAADI. Trimming at V came to 6 bases and at J to 0 bases, leaving 7 bases not matched to a gene.

The chain recombines TRBV20-1 with TRBJ2-3; a weak D match, TRBD2 (7 bases). The germline gives CDR1 DFQATT, CDR2 SNEGSKA (reference sequence). The ends were cut back, 3 bases at V and 2 bases at J, with 15 bases in the middle. The CDR3 consists of 15 residues. The CDR3 loop is CSASTRAGATDTQYF. The CDR3 DNA sequence: TGCAGTGCTAGTACGCGGGCGGGGGCCACAGATACGCAGTATTTT.

The chain carries TRBV19 and TRBJ1-6; D perhaps matches TRBD1 (5 bases). CDR1 and CDR2 (germline): LNHDA, SQIVND (reference sequence). The length of the CDR3 is 13 residues. The V and J ends lost 3 bases and 10 bases respectively, with 10 bases between them. The CDR3 nucleotides are TGTGCCAGTAGTATTCAGGGAAACTCACCCCTCCACTTT. Amino acids: CASSIQGNSPLHF.

This clonotype is a singleton in its sample. The V gene is TRBV10-3, the J gene TRBJ1-2, with 9 bases fitting TRBD1. The germline V gene encodes CDR1 ENHRY and CDR2 SYGVKD. The CDR3 has 13 amino acids. The trim removed 10 bases at V and 6 bases at J, leaving 9 bases unmatched. The CDR3 sequence: CASREQGADGYTF. The CDR3 nucleotides read TGTGCCAGCAGAGAACAGGGGGCAGATGGCTACACCTTC.

The chain has TRBV9 and TRBJ1-2, with D possibly matching TRBD1 (5 bases). Germline assignment: CDR1 SGDLS and CDR2 YYNGEE. The CDR3 runs to 12 residues. V was shortened by 0 bases and J by 6 bases, with 6 bases between the two germline ends. The CDR3 region is CASSVATDGYTF. The CDR3 nucleotides read TGTGCCAGCAGCGTAGCGACAGATGGCTACACCTTC.

The gene calls are TRBV12-3 or TRBV12-4 and TRBJ2-3, with 7 bases fitting TRBD2. The J segment lost 5 bases and the V segment lost 7 bases, leaving 3 bases of the junction unmatched. The CDR3 is 12 amino acids. The CDR3 reads CASMGGVDTQYF. The CDR3 DNA is TGTGCCAGCATGGGGGGGGTAGATACGCAGTATTTT.

The chain uses TRBV29-1 and TRBJ2-3; D unresolved. Germline loops: CDR1 SQVTM, CDR2 ANQGSEA. The CDR3 length is 11 residues. The ends were cut back, 6 bases at V and 5 bases at J, with 9 bases in the middle. This chain's CDR3 is CSVALGDTQYF. The CDR3 DNA reads as TGCAGCGTCGCTCTAGGAGATACGCAGTATTTT.

The chain couples TRBV2 to TRBJ1-3; the D gene is possibly TRBD1 (5 bases). Trimming removed 5 bases at V and 5 bases at J, with 16 bases between. The CDR3 has 15 residues. CDR1 and CDR2 from the germline V gene are SNHLY and FYNNEI. The CDR3 nucleotides read TGTGCCAGCAGTTTAGCCAGGACATCGAGAAACACCATATATTTT. It translates to CASSLARTSRNTIYF.

This clonotype was counted only a few times. J is TRBJ2-7 and V is TRBV4-2, with 11 positions matching TRBD1. This CDR3 is 15 amino acids long. Germline lookup yields CDR1 LGHNA and CDR2 YNFKEQ. V was pared by 2 bases and J by 5 bases, with 5 bases of the junction left unmatched. The CDR3 protein is CASSQRDRGMNEQYF. CDR3 DNA: TGTGCCAGCAGCCAAAGGGACAGGGGGATGAACGAGCAGTACTTC.

This chain joins TRBV15 and TRBJ2-3, with D perhaps matching TRBD1 or TRBD2 (5 bases each). Trimming took off 4 bases at V and 1 base at J, with 18 bases between the two ends. CDR3 length equals 17 residues. CDR1 and CDR2 (germline): LNHNV, YYDKDF (reference sequence). The CDR3 spells CATSTSDLGDGTDTQYF. CDR3 sequence (DNA): TGTGCCACCAGCACCAGTGACTTGGGGGATGGCACAGATACGCAGTATTTT.

The chain recombines TRBV2 with TRBJ2-5; 7 bases line up with TRBD2. V was pared by 3 bases and J by 7 bases, with 5 bases of the junction left unmatched. The CDR3 spans 13 residues. Germline V gives CDR1 SNHLY, CDR2 FYNNEI. The CDR3 region has the DNA TGTGCCAGCAGTGACGCGGGGGAAGGGACCCAGTACTTC. Translated: CASSDAGEGTQYF.

This clonotype was counted ten times or more. The chain uses TRBV9 and TRBJ2-3; TRBD2 is a possible D gene (5 bases). The germline gives CDR1 SGDLS, CDR2 YYNGEE. The CDR3 is 15 residues long. Trimming removed 0 bases from V and 0 bases from J, with 8 bases in between. The CDR3 nucleotides are TGTGCCAGCAGCGTAGGCCTAGCTAGCACAGATACGCAGTATTTT. Amino acid sequence: CASSVGLASTDTQYF.

V is TRBV2 and J is TRBJ1-3; D gene ambiguous. V lost 4 bases to trimming and J lost 0 bases, with 13 bases between them. CDR1 and CDR2 (germline): SNHLY, FYNNEI. The CDR3 consists of 16 residues. The DNA of the CDR3 is TGTGCCAGCAGTGTATTCAGCGGTGGCTCTGGAAACACCATATATTTT. Translated, it gives CASSVFSGGSGNTIYF.

To note about this clonotype: The conserved phenylalanine or tryptophan normally closing the CDR3 is absent here, so this likely arose from a read error. V and J are TRBV2 and TRBJ1-6; D gene unclear. The ends were cut back, 4 bases at V and 5 bases at J, with 9 bases in the middle. The germline V gene has CDR1 SNHLY and CDR2 FYNNEI. The CDR3 contains 14 residues. This CDR3 is CASSVRGDNSPLHS. The CDR3 DNA is TGTGCCAGCAGTGTTCGGGGTGATAATTCACCCCTCCACTCT.

This chain uses TRBV20-1 with TRBJ2-7; D gene unclear. The CDR3 covers 12 residues. Germline-derived CDR1 and CDR2 are DFQATT and SNEGSKA (reference sequence). Trimming stripped 3 bases from V and 2 bases from J, with 8 bases between. The CDR3 spells CSARGLTYEQYF. CDR3 in DNA: TGCAGTGCTAGGGGGTTGACCTACGAGCAGTACTTC.

This clonotype turned up a few times. CDR3 nucleotide sequence: TGTGCCAGCAGCCCCCCGGCCAGGGGCGAGCAGTACTTC. Translated, it gives CASSPPARGEQYF. The chain carries TRBV7-3 and TRBJ2-7, with D possibly TRBD1 on 6 matching bases. There are 13 residues in the CDR3. Per germline, CDR1 SGHTA and CDR2 FQGTGA. V gave up 5 bases and J gave up 6 bases, with 14 bases separating them.

This clonotype has only a few counts. V is TRBV7-2 and J is TRBJ1-2, with TRBD1 identical over 7 bases. CDR3 size: 14 residues. V gave up 2 bases and J gave up 2 bases; unmatched junction bases: 2. The germline gives CDR1 SGHTA, CDR2 FQGNSA. Written as DNA, the CDR3 is TGTGCCAGCAGCTTAACGGGACAGAACTATGGCTACACCTTC. It codes for CASSLTGQNYGYTF.

The rearrangement joins TRBV20-1 to TRBJ1-5, with 7 bases aligning to TRBD1. Per germline, CDR1 DFQATT and CDR2 SNEGSKA (reference sequence). This CDR3 has 15 residues. V dropped 0 bases and J dropped 2; count of bases not matched to a gene: 4. CDR3 loop: CSARDSGGGNQPQHF. CDR3 bases: TGCAGTGCTAGAGATTCAGGGGGAGGCAATCAGCCCCAGCATTTT.

J is TRBJ1-1 and V is TRBV9, with 7 bases lining up with TRBD1. The CDR3 loop spans 16 amino acids. The trim removed 7 bases at V and 5 bases at J, leaving 17 bases unmatched. Germline lookup yields CDR1 SGDLS and CDR2 YYNGEE. The chain's CDR3 is CASGALRGGLGTEAFF. The CDR3 nucleotides are TGTGCCAGCGGCGCACTCCGAGGGGGCCTGGGGACTGAAGCTTTCTTT.